One and the same sample provided the 4 T cell receptor beta chains below, sequenced in a study of low-dose radiotherapy and immunotherapy resistance in tumors. Stated time point: after trial treatment. Treatment noted: LDRT plus nivolumab, ipilimumab, low-dose cyclophosphamide and aspirin (RACIN trial). TRAV and TRBV primers primed cDNA for both TCRalpha and TCRbeta. The authors ran around 20 PCR cycles to amplify TCRs with a constant-region primer and V-primer adapter. TCRdb ran MiXCR on the reads and lists one entry per CDR3 protein. The sample has about 91,000 distinct CDR3 sequences; 20% to 25% are singletons. Sequenced material: PBMCs, taken after low-dose radiotherapy plus immunotherapy. The receptors derive from a female donor with ovarian cancer.

Comment on this clonotype: This is likely an artifact of a read error, given a far larger clone one base away. The chain combines TRBV20-1 with TRBJ2-7; no clear D gene. V lost 5 bases to trimming and J lost 7 bases, with 24 bases between them. The CDR3 is 15 residues long. CDR1 and CDR2 from the germline V gene are DFQATT and SNEGSKA (reference sequence). The CDR3 sequence: CSALITRLSYNEQYF. Written as DNA, the CDR3 is TGCAGTGCTCTAATAACGCGTCTCTCCTACAATGAGCAGTACTTC.

This clonotype came up many times. The chain links TRBV5-1 to TRBJ2-1, with TRBD1 matching over 8 bases. V lost 0 bases to trimming and J lost 4 bases; unmatched junction nucleotides: 3. This CDR3 has 15 residues. The germline V gene encodes CDR1 SGHRS and CDR2 YFSETQ. In DNA, the CDR3 is TGCGCCAGCAGCTTGGATCAGGGGGCGTACAATGAGCAGTTCTTC. Its translation: CASSLDQGAYNEQFF. Full variable domain (missing parts from reference TRBV5-1 and TRBJ2-1): KAGVTQTPRYLIKTRGQQVTLSCSPISGHRSVSWYQQTPGQGLQFLFEYFSETQRNKGNFPGRFSGRQFSNSRSEMNVSTLELGDSALYLCASSLDQGAYNEQFFGPGTRLTVL.

This clonotype was seen many times. The chain recombines TRBV5-1 with TRBJ1-1; 11 bases line up with TRBD1. Germline V gene sequence: CDR1 SGHRS, CDR2 YFSETQ. The ends lost 7 bases at V and 1 base at J; junction bases unmatched: 6. This CDR3 has 15 amino acids. CDR3 bases: TGCGCCAGCTCCGGACAGGGGGCCTCGAACACTGAAGCTTTCTTT. Protein product: CASSGQGASNTEAFF. The full variable domain, with the rest looked up from reference TRBV5-1 and TRBJ1-1, is KAGVTQTPRYLIKTRGQQVTLSCSPISGHRSVSWYQQTPGQGLQFLFEYFSETQRNKGNFPGRFSGRQFSNSRSEMNVSTLELGDSALYLCASSGQGASNTEAFFGQGTRLTVV.

This clonotype was observed many times. The rearrangement links TRBV18 to TRBJ2-4, with 7 bases fitting TRBD1. The V gene's germline CDR1 is KGHSH and CDR2 LQKENI. CDR3 length: 15 amino acids. The J segment lost 9 bases and the V segment lost 2 bases, leaving 10 bases of the junction unmatched. DNA for the CDR3: TGTGCCAGCTCACCAGACTGGACAGGTCAAACCATTCAGTACTTC. It translates to CASSPDWTGQTIQYF.